The sequence of this T cell receptor (beta chain) was determined in a study of blood T cell repertoires in COVID-19 (dated by TCRdb to the early 2020s). For the wider study: For ImmuneRACE Cohort 3, a participant was defined as recovered based on two consecutive negative NP/OP PCR tests, clearance by a healthcare professional, or resolution of symptoms. Samples from collaborators originated in the United States, Italy and Spain and spanned both the acute and convalescent phases of COVID-19. The material from the prospective study consisted of cDNA or gDNA derived from T cells, B-cell-depleted T cells, or PBMCs. Subjects who had been exposed to COVID-19, were actively infected with it, or had recovered from it provided the deeply sampled blood TCRbeta repertoires that made up the dataset. The repertoires were made available in a free public database intended to serve as a resource for research on the immune response to SARS-CoV-2. Samples were obtained from the ongoing ImmuneRACE study (first 160 participants) and from over a thousand subjects provided by 6 global collaborators. A de-identified subject ID, COVID-19 status, age in years and sex were almost always included in the sample metadata. Where HLA class I and class II types were available, the types were taken from metadata supplied by the sample provider, not from assay-based typing. What the study reported, not specific to this receptor: The amount of clinical and demographic metadata varied by source and participant and was provided uncurated.

To note about this clone: The target of this receptor is not known. There are no base qualities to consult, and no much larger clone falls within one base.

According to the germline V gene, CDR1 reads SGDLS and CDR2 reads YYNGEE. At the junction V is shortened by 4 bases and J by 4 bases, with 15 bases in between. Reading from cysteine to phenylalanine, the CDR3 counts 15 amino acids. Only the CDR3 portion is preserved as DNA: 45 bases, with reading frame beginning at the first base. In the prospective study, participants were about 18 to 95 years old, resided in fewer than 25 geographic areas of the United States, and were enrolled through a virtual design. Cohort assignment in the prospective study relied on participant-reported clinical history from a screening survey and a study questionnaire. Mobile phlebotomists in the prospective study collected whole blood, serum and a nasopharyngeal or oropharyngeal swab from every participant. Over a roughly two-month period, participants in the prospective study had the option of providing additional blood draws and questionnaires. Prospective study blood samples were shipped either frozen or at room temperature before DNA extraction.

TCRbeta CDR3 regions were amplified from genomic DNA by means of the immunoSEQ Assay, a bias-controlled multiplex PCR. In the original analysis: The number of nucleated cells in each sample was estimated by amplification of reference gene primers within the assay. Sequence reads were collapsed and filtered to measure the absolute abundance of every unique TCRbeta CDR3 rearrangement. For each sample, productive Simpson clonality was calculated as the square root of Simpson's diversity index over productive rearrangements. TCRdb carries this immuneACCESS record with in-frame sequences only. Its versions omit some clonotypes, under half of them owing to an unresolved V gene in the studies checked, with the rest unexplained. The DNA was the basis for D and trimming; V, J and clone size are from that table. Counted in this sample were fewer than 350,000 clones; around nine tenths of them appeared once. Jointly, the top ten make up over 2% of the sample.

This TCR derives from a woman aged 60-75 years in a cohort exposed to, infected with or recovered from COVID-19 (not recorded which). The chain joins TRBV9 to TRBJ1-3, with a weak D call of TRBD1 (5 bases match). Sequencing used PBMCs or T cells enriched from blood (not recorded which). The nucleotide sequence is given as TGTGCCAGCAGCCCGATGGGACTAGCCGGAAACACCATATATTTT. This is translated as CASSPMGLAGNTIYF.